Listed here are 9 T cell receptor beta chains from one sample, sequenced in a study of cytomegalovirus exposure and HLA in healthy donors. Vbeta (60) and Jbeta (13) primers were used in the PCR. Only in-frame clones appear in the TCRdb table, and some are missing; sequencing was by immunoSEQ multiplex PCR. The sample comprises some 130,000 clones, around 82% of which are singletons, and roughly 1.7% rests with the top ten. The sample was PBMCs. These TCRs come from a boy aged 5-17 years in good health and CMV-seronegative.

The chain joins TRBV6-5 to TRBJ1-3; D is unresolved. Between the trimmed V and J ends, which lost 4 bases and 0 bases, there was a span of 10 bases. The CDR3 is made up of 15 amino acids. CDR1 is MNHEY and CDR2 is SVGAGI in the germline V gene. CDR3 nucleotide sequence: TGTGCCAGCAGTTCCATGTGGAGCTCTGGAAACACCATATATTTT. It codes for CASSSMWSSGNTIYF.

The rearrangement joins TRBV20-1 to TRBJ2-7, with D unclear. This CDR3 contains 11 residues. Germline CDR1 and CDR2: DFQATT and SNEGSKA (reference sequence). V gave up 2 bases and J gave up 4 bases, with 6 bases separating them. CDR3 amino acids: CSARSNYEQYF. The CDR3 DNA reads as TGCAGTGCTAGATCAAATTACGAGCAGTACTTC.

The sample holds a few counts of this clone. The V gene is TRBV4-3, the J gene TRBJ1-2; 7 nucleotides agree with TRBD1. The V gene's germline CDR1 is LGHNA and CDR2 YSLEER. The CDR3 totals 15 residues. The junction had 12 bases not matched to a gene; V was cut back by 4 bases and J by 7 bases. The CDR3 DNA sequence: TGCGCCAGCAGCCGAGCCGAGGGGGCGACGGTTGGCTACACCTTC. This codes for CASSRAEGATVGYTF.

The chain employs TRBV7-8 and TRBJ2-7; possibly TRBD2 for D (5 bases). CDR1 is SGHVS, CDR2 FQNEAQ, per germline. The length of the CDR3 is 15 residues. Deletions cut 3 bases from V and 0 bases from J, with 12 bases between. The DNA for the CDR3 is TGTGCCAGCAGCTTGGGCGGGTCGAGCTCCTACGAGCAGTACTTC. Residues: CASSLGGSSSYEQYF.

This sequence joins TRBV5-1 and TRBJ1-4; D remains ambiguous. The CDR3 has 16 residues. V shed 3 bases and J shed 4 bases, with 16 bases lying between them. Germline CDR1 SGHRS, CDR2 YFSETQ. The CDR3 here is CASSWALGRNNEKLFF. The DNA of the CDR3 is TGCGCCAGCAGCTGGGCGTTAGGCCGGAATAATGAAAAACTGTTTTTT.

In its sample, this clone was seen once. The chain joins TRBV29-1 to TRBJ2-5; 7 bases line up with TRBD1. Germline CDR1 reads SQVTM; CDR2 reads ANQGSEA. V trimming: 0 bases; J trimming: 1 base; junction bases outside the gene matches: 2. The CDR3 runs to 14 residues. The CDR3 loop reads CSVEEGGSQETQYF. Here the CDR3 DNA reads TGCAGCGTTGAAGAAGGGGGCAGCCAAGAGACCCAGTACTTC.

The V call is TRBV25-1, the J call TRBJ1-3, with D maybe TRBD1 (6 bases). Germline CDR1 is MGHDK and CDR2 is SYGVNS. This CDR3 has 14 residues. Between the trimmed V and J ends, which lost 6 bases and 0 bases, there was a span of 9 bases. CDR3 residues: CASRETGSGNTIYF. The CDR3 nucleotides read TGTGCCAGCAGGGAGACAGGCTCTGGAAACACCATATATTTT.

The gene calls are TRBV12-2 and TRBJ1-1; the table gives TRBD1 as D, unverified against the DNA. TRBV12-2 is annotated as a pseudogene. This CDR3 region has 16 residues. This CDR3 reads CASRLADGTGDTEAFF. CDR3 DNA: TGTGCAAGTCGCTTAGCCGACGGGACAGGGGACACTGAAGCTTTCTTT.

The chain carries TRBV14 and TRBJ1-1; TRBD1 is a possible D gene (5 bases). Between the trimmed V and J ends, which lost 0 bases and 6 bases, there was a span of 11 bases. Germline V gives CDR1 SGHDN, CDR2 FVKESK. The CDR3 consists of 14 residues. The CDR3 region has the DNA TGTGCCAGCAGCCAAGATGGCAGGGCGGCTGAAGCTTTCTTT. It translates to CASSQDGRAAEAFF.